The 13 T cell receptor beta chains listed next were all sequenced from one sample in a study of Graves' ophthalmopathy and Graves' hyperthyroidism. The study amplified TCR beta CDR3 regions using RNA transcripts. The authors performed first-round RT-PCR with HTBI primers and then a second-round multiplex PCR. MiXCR, run by TCRdb on the multiplex PCR reads, gives a single entry per CDR3 protein. This sample has hundreds of thousands of distinct CDR3 sequences, with around an eighth found just once. Sequenced sample: blood. The receptors originated from a woman aged 30 to 39 with Graves' ophthalmopathy.

This clonotype was counted a few times. V gene TRBV5-1 combines with J gene TRBJ1-2, with D unresolved. Per germline, CDR1 SGHRS and CDR2 YFSETQ. The CDR3 consists of 13 residues. The germline V and J ends were trimmed by 2 bases and 2 bases, with 7 bases remaining between them. The CDR3 nucleotides are TGCGCCAGCAGCTTCGCCAGAAACTATGGCTACACCTTC. This codes for CASSFARNYGYTF.

This clonotype was observed a handful of times. J is TRBJ2-7 and V is TRBV6-1; perhaps TRBD2 as D (5 bases). CDR1 is MNHNS and CDR2 is SASEGT in the germline V gene. V was clipped by 7 bases and J by 0 bases, with 13 bases between them. The CDR3 is made up of 14 amino acids. The CDR3 protein is CASKGAQSSYEQYF. The DNA for the CDR3 is TGTGCCAGCAAGGGAGCCCAGAGCTCCTACGAGCAGTACTTC.

This clonotype has ten or more counts. The rearrangement uses TRBV6-1 and TRBJ1-1; D uncertain. V was shortened by 3 bases and J by 3 bases, with 8 bases between the two germline ends. CDR1 MNHNS and CDR2 SASEGT come from the germline V gene. The CDR3 length is 13 residues. The CDR3 sequence: CASSDKFDTEAFF. CDR3 DNA: TGTGCCAGCAGTGATAAATTTGACACTGAAGCTTTCTTT.

The V gene is TRBV20-1, the J gene TRBJ2-7; the match to TRBD1 covers 7 bases. Germline V gives CDR1 DFQATT, CDR2 SNEGSKA (reference sequence). After removal of 3 bases from V and 2 bases from J, the junction contained 7 bases not matched to a gene. The CDR3 has 14 amino acids. CDR3 bases: TGCAGTGCTAGCCCGACAGGGAAACCCTACGAGCAGTACTTC. Translating gives CSASPTGKPYEQYF.

This clonotype was counted ten times or more. This chain uses TRBV6-2 or TRBV6-3 with TRBJ2-7, with D perhaps TRBD2 (5 bases). The germline V and J ends were trimmed by 2 bases and 5 bases, with 7 bases remaining between them. CDR3 length: 12 residues. From germline, CDR1 is MNHEY and CDR2 SVGEGT. The CDR3 reads CASSYGSHEQYF. The CDR3 bases are TGTGCCAGCAGTTACGGGAGTCACGAGCAGTACTTC.

This clonotype has a count of ten or more. The genes are TRBV27 and TRBJ2-2; D uncertain. V was clipped by 2 bases and J by 7 bases, with 8 bases between them. There are 13 residues in the CDR3. Germline values: CDR1 MNHEY, CDR2 SMNVEV (reference sequence). The CDR3 DNA reads as TGTGCCAGCAGTTTACTGCCCGTCGGGGAGCTGTTTTTT. It encodes CASSLLPVGELFF.

Many counts were recorded for this clonotype. The J gene is TRBJ1-5, the V gene TRBV28; 10 nucleotides align to TRBD1. V lost 5 bases and J lost 7; bases outside the gene matches: 2. The CDR3 loop spans 13 amino acids. Germline CDR1 MDHEN, CDR2 SYDVKM. The CDR3 sequence: CASSGDRGQPQHF. CDR3 DNA: TGTGCCAGCAGTGGGGACAGGGGACAGCCCCAGCATTTT.

This clonotype has a count of ten or more. The chain recombines TRBV6-1 with TRBJ1-5; the D gene is possibly TRBD1 (5 bases). In germline, CDR1 is MNHNS, CDR2 SASEGT. The CDR3 consists of 15 residues. V was clipped by 4 bases and J by 1 base, with 11 bases between them. The CDR3 nucleotides read TGTGCCAGCAGTGGACAGACAAGGAGCAATCAGCCCCAGCATTTT. Translating gives CASSGQTRSNQPQHF.

This clonotype was detected ten times or more. J is TRBJ1-1 and V is TRBV28, with a weak D call TRBD1 (6 bases). Germline V CDR1 and CDR2: MDHEN, SYDVKM. This CDR3 spans 17 amino acids. V was cut by 4 bases and J by 2 bases, with 20 bases left in between. The CDR3 nucleotides are TGTGCCAGCAGTTCTTTATGGGGGGAGGGGGGAAACACTGAAGCTTTCTTT. Translating gives CASSSLWGEGGNTEAFF.

There are many counts of this clonotype. The chain links TRBV20-1 to TRBJ2-2; D is ambiguous. This CDR3 is 14 amino acids long. Germline loops: CDR1 DFQATT, CDR2 SNEGSKA (reference sequence). V was shortened by 2 bases and J by 0 bases, with 7 bases between the two germline ends. CDR3 coding DNA: TGCAGTGCTAGATGGCACCCGAACACCGGGGAGCTGTTTTTT. The encoded protein is CSARWHPNTGELFF.

This clonotype was counted many times. The genes are TRBV20-1 and TRBJ2-2, with TRBD1 as a possible D gene (5 bases). CDR1 DFQATT and CDR2 SNEGSKA come from the germline V gene (reference sequence). Trimming took 6 bases from V and 0 from J, leaving 8 bases between them. The CDR3 has 13 residues. The CDR3 loop is CSAGAANTGELFF. CDR3 DNA sequence: TGCAGTGCAGGGGCAGCGAACACCGGGGAGCTGTTTTTT.

J is TRBJ1-6 and V is TRBV28; D remains unclear. V was clipped by 4 bases and J by 2 bases, with 12 bases between them. The CDR3 contains 16 residues. Germline assignment: CDR1 MDHEN and CDR2 SYDVKM. CDR3: CASSYSPEAYNSPLHF. CDR3 DNA sequence: TGTGCCAGCAGTTACTCCCCTGAGGCCTATAATTCACCCCTCCACTTT.

This clonotype showed up many times. The V call is TRBV4-2, the J call TRBJ1-5; D may be TRBD1 (6 bases). Germline CDR1 and CDR2: LGHNA and YNFKEQ. The CDR3 is 15 amino acids. The V and J ends lost 0 bases and 2 bases respectively, with 8 bases between them. The CDR3 DNA follows: TGTGCCAGCAGCCAAGAGGGGGCTGGCAATCAGCCCCAGCATTTT. Protein: CASSQEGAGNQPQHF.